The 8 T cell receptor beta chains given below trace back to one sample, sequenced in a study of blood T cell repertoires in COVID-19. Clones were sequenced by immunoSEQ multiplex PCR, and TCRdb holds only the in-frame ones, with some missing. Of 70,000 or so clones detected, about 88% appear once; the ten largest clones hold roughly 3.6%. The material sequenced was peripheral blood. Receptors originate from a man aged 70-80 years with active COVID-19.

V and J are TRBV3-1 (or the pseudogene TRBV3-2) and TRBJ2-3; the match to TRBD1 covers 10 bases. After removal of 4 bases from V and 4 bases from J, the junction contained 8 bases not matched to a gene. The germline V gene encodes CDR1 LGHDT and CDR2 YNNKEL (reference sequence). The CDR3 sequence is 16 residues long. The CDR3: CASSRRQGANPDTQYF. The CDR3 DNA sequence: TGTGCCAGCAGCCGCCGACAGGGGGCGAATCCAGATACGCAGTATTTT.

V is TRBV7-8 and J is TRBJ1-1; perhaps TRBD1 as D (6 bases). Trimming removed 1 base from V and 6 bases from J, with 15 bases in between. CDR3 length: 15 amino acids. Looked up from germline, CDR1 is SGHVS and CDR2 is FQNEAQ. CDR3 bases: TGTGCCAGCAGCTTAGGTTGGACAGCCGCGGCTGAAGCTTTCTTT. It translates to CASSLGWTAAAEAFF.

This clone turned up a few times. This chain joins TRBV24-1 and TRBJ1-1; 11 nucleotides line up with TRBD1. After removal of 2 bases from V and 11 bases from J, the junction contained 3 bases not matched to a gene. The CDR3 consists of 13 residues. The germline CDR1 and CDR2 sequences are KGHDR and SFDVKD. The CDR3 here is CATSDSGTGGAFF. As DNA, the CDR3 is TGTGCCACCAGTGATTCCGGGACAGGGGGGGCTTTCTTT.

The V call is TRBV4-2, the J call TRBJ2-5; TRBD1 aligns across 8 bases. CDR1 and CDR2 from the germline V gene are LGHNA and YNFKEQ. The CDR3 extends over 16 amino acids. The V and J ends lost 4 bases and 1 base, in that order; junction bases with no gene match: 8. In nucleotides, the CDR3 is TGTGCCAGCAGCCTCACCGGACAGGGTCCCCAAGAGACCCAGTACTTC. Translated: CASSLTGQGPQETQYF.

The rearrangement links TRBV10-3 to TRBJ2-3; D is possibly TRBD1 (6 bases). Trimming left V 3 bases short and J 2 bases short, with 12 bases between. This CDR3 spans 15 amino acids. CDR1 is ENHRY, CDR2 SYGVKD, per germline. CDR3 sequence: CAISDRGRNTDTQYF. The CDR3 DNA is TGTGCCATCAGTGATAGGGGGAGAAACACAGATACGCAGTATTTT.

The rearrangement joins TRBV6-6 to TRBJ2-1; tentative D call: TRBD2 (5 bases). V was trimmed by 7 bases and J by 8 bases, leaving 15 bases between them. The CDR3 totals 13 residues. Germline loops: CDR1 MNHNY, CDR2 SVGAGI (reference sequence). CDR3 nucleotide sequence: TGTGCCAGCACCCCCCTGAGGGTGGATGAGCAGTTCTTC. Its protein is CASTPLRVDEQFF.

This rearrangement joins TRBV18 to TRBJ2-3; 13 bases fit TRBD2. Germline CDR1 is KGHSH and CDR2 is LQKENI. The CDR3 loop spans 17 amino acids. Trimming took 4 bases from V and 3 from J; bases not matched to a gene: 7. CDR3 region: CASSQLAGGPGTDTQYF. The CDR3 DNA is TGTGCCAGCTCACAACTAGCGGGAGGGCCGGGGACAGATACGCAGTATTTT.

The genes are TRBV7-8 and TRBJ1-1; 7 bases fit TRBD1. V dropped 5 bases and J dropped 1; count of bases not matched to a gene: 7. This CDR3 spans 15 amino acids. Germline CDR1 is SGHVS and CDR2 is FQNEAQ. This chain's CDR3 is CASSPPTGPNTEAFF. CDR3 sequence (DNA): TGTGCCAGCAGCCCACCGACAGGGCCGAACACTGAAGCTTTCTTT.